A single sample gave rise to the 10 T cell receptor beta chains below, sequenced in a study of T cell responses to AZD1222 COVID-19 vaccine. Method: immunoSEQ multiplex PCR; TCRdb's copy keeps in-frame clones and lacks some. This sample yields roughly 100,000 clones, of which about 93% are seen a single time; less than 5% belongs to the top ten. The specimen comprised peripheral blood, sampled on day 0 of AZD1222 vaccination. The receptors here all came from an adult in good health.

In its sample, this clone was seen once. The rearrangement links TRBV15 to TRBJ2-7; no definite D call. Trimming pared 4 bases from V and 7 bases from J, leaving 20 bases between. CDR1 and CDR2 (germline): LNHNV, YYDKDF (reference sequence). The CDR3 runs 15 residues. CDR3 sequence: CATSKHRGDYAEQYF. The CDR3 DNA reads TGTGCCACCAGCAAACATCGCGGAGATTACGCGGAGCAGTACTTC. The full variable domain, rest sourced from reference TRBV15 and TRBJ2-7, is DAMVIQNPRYQVTQFGKPVTLSCSQTLNHNVMYWYQQKSSQAPKLLFHYYDKDFNNEADTPDNFQSRRPNTSFCFLDIRSPGLGDTAMYLCATSKHRGDYAEQYFGPGTRLTVT.

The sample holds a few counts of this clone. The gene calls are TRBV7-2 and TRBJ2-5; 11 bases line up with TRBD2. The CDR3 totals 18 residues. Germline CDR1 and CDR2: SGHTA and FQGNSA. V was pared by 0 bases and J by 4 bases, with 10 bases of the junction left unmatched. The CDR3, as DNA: TGTGCCAGCAGCTTAGCGCTAGCGGGAGGTCTTAAGGGAGAGACCCAGTACTTC. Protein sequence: CASSLALAGGLKGETQYF.

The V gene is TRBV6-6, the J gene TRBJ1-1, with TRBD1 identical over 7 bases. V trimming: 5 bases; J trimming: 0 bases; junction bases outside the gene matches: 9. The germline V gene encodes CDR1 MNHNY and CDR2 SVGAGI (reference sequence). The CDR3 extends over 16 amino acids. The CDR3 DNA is TGTGCCAGCAGTCGACCGGGACAGACCATGAACACTGAAGCTTTCTTT. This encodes CASSRPGQTMNTEAFF.

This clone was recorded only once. CDR3 nucleotide sequence: TGTGCCAGTGGCCTAGCCACTTACAATGAGCAGTTCTTC. It encodes CASGLATYNEQFF. This chain joins TRBV6-5 and TRBJ2-1, with D possibly being TRBD2 (5 bases). Germline lookup yields CDR1 MNHEY and CDR2 SVGAGI. This CDR3 region has 13 residues. Trimming shortened V by 9 bases and J by 4 bases, and 13 bases separated the two germline ends.

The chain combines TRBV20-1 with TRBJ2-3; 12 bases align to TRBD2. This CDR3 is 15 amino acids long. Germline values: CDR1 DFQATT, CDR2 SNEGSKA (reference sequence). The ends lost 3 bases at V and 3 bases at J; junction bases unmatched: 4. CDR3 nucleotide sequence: TGCAGTGCTAGTACGACTAGCGGGAGAACAGATACGCAGTATTTT. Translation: CSASTTSGRTDTQYF.

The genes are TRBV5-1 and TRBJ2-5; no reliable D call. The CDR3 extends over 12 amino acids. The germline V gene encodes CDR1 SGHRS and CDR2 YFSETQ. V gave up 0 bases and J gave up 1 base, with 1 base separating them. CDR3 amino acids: CASSLAQETQYF. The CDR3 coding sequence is TGCGCCAGCAGCTTGGCCCAAGAGACCCAGTACTTC.

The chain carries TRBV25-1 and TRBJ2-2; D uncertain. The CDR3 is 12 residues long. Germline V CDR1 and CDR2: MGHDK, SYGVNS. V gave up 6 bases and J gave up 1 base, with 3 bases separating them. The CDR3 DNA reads TGTGCCAGCAGAAAGAACACCGGGGAGCTGTTTTTT. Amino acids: CASRKNTGELFF. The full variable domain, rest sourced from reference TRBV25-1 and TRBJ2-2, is EADIYQTPRYLVIGTGKKITLECSQTMGHDKMYWYQQDPGMELHLIHYSYGVNSTEKGDLSSESTVSRIRTEHFPLTLESARPSHTSQYLCASRKNTGELFFGEGSRLTVL.

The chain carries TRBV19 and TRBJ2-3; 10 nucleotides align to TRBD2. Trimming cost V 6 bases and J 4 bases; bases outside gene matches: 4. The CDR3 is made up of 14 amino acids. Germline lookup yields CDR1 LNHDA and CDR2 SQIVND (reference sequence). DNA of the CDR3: TGTGCCAGTAGGGCTAGCGGGAGACCAGATACGCAGTATTTT. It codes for CASRASGRPDTQYF. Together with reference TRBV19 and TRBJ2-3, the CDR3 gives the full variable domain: DGGITQSPKYLFRKEGQNVTLSCEQNLNHDAMYWYRQDPGQGLRLIYYSQIVNDFQKGDIAEGYSVSREKKESFPLTVTSAQKNPTAFYLCASRASGRPDTQYFGPGTRLTVL.

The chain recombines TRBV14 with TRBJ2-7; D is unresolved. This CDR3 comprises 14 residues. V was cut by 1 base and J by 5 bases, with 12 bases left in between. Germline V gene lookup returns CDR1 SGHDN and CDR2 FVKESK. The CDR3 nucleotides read TGTGCCAGCAGCCAAGGGGCTTTCTACCACGAGCAGTACTTC. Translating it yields CASSQGAFYHEQYF.

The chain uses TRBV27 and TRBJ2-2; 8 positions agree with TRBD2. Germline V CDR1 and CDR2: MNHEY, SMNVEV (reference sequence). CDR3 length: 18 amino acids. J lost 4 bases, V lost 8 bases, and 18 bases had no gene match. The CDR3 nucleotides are TGTGCCAGCGCCGTTTGGTGGCTAGCGGGTGAACCCACCGGGGAGCTGTTTTTT. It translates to CASAVWWLAGEPTGELFF.